The present T cell receptor (beta chain) was sequenced within a study of shared clonotypes between healthy human individuals. Study-wide points: Richness estimates generally favored naive over memory subsets.

Everyone who donated was a Caucasian adult who lived in Nashville, Tennessee. After removal of 4 bases from V and 7 bases from J, the junction contained 7 bases not matched to a gene. Germline lookup yields CDR1 SGDLS and CDR2 YYNGEE. The CDR3 length is 14 residues. Some clones are missing from TCRdb's copy, which holds only in-frame ones; the method was immunoSEQ multiplex PCR. The sample records over 950,000 clones, about 72% being singletons. As regards this clone: The antigen is not known.

This chain joins TRBV9 and TRBJ2-2; 7 bases fit TRBD1. Material for sequencing was memory CD4+ T cells from PBMCs. Subset specified: CD45RA-negative fraction. The receptor's source is a young man in good health. Some clones in this sample may be carry-over from other donors' samples. The CDR3 sequence is CASSYTDRYGELFF. The CDR3 bases are TGTGCCAGCAGCTACACGGACAGGTACGGGGAGCTGTTTTTT.